This is a list of T cell receptor beta chains from one sample in a study of blood T cell repertoires in COVID-19. Profiled with immunoSEQ multiplex PCR; TCRdb holds only in-frame clones, not every one. This repertoire shows about 19,000 clones, around 86% found once; its top ten account for approximately 9.9%. Sequenced input: peripheral blood. These receptors all come from a human donor in a cohort sampled during active COVID-19. The CDR3 runs from the conserved cysteine through the conserved F or W. The order of the fields is clone size, V gene, D gene, J gene, CDR3 DNA, CDR3 protein. The D gene is left open where the match is weak. Only part of the rows carry a size: once, few, many, or a class if the clone is expanded.

.	TRBV11-3	.	TRBJ2-5	TGTGCCAGCAGCTTAAACAGGGAAGAGACCCAGTACTTC	CASSLNREETQYF
.	TRBV7-6	TRBD1	TRBJ1-1	TGTGCCAGCAGCCTAGGACAGGGGACTATGAACACTGAAGCTTTCTTT	CASSLGQGTMNTEAFF
.	TRBV19	TRBD2	TRBJ2-7	TGTGCCAGTAGTATACGGTCCGGCGGGAGGGCCAACGAGCAGTACTTC	CASSIRSGGRANEQYF
few	TRBV19	TRBD2	TRBJ2-1	TGTGCCAGTTCGGGAGCGGGGAACTACAATGAGCAGTTCTTC	CASSGAGNYNEQFF
.	TRBV18	TRBD1	TRBJ1-1	TGTGCCAGCTCACCAACAGGGGAGAACACTGAAGCTTTCTTT	CASSPTGENTEAFF
.	TRBV27	.	TRBJ2-7	TGTGCCAGCAGTTTAGGGGACACTACCTACGAGCAGTACTTC	CASSLGDTTYEQYF
.	TRBV28	.	TRBJ1-5	TGTGCCAGCACCTTTATAGGGGGTCAGCCCCAGCATTTT	CASTFIGGQPQHF
once	TRBV5-1	TRBD2	TRBJ2-2	TGCGCCAGCAGCTTGAAGGGAGGGTCCGGGGAGCTGTTTTTT	CASSLKGGSGELFF
.	TRBV6-5	TRBD1	TRBJ2-5	TGTGCCAGCAGTTTGAAGGGGACAGGGTGGGAAGAGACCCAGTACTTC	CASSLKGTGWEETQYF
.	TRBV12-5	TRBD2	TRBJ2-3	TGTGCTAGTGGTCCAGGACTAGCGGGAGGGTCAGATACGCAGTATTTT	CASGPGLAGGSDTQYF
.	TRBV5-1	TRBD1	TRBJ2-7	TGCGCCAGCAGGGCCCCCCGGGACAGGGACTCCTACGAGCAGTACTTC	CASRAPRDRDSYEQYF
.	TRBV28	TRBD2	TRBJ2-7	TGTGCCAGCAGTACTCGGCGGGGGTTAGCGGGGCTCTACGAGCAGTACTTC	CASSTRRGLAGLYEQYF
.	TRBV30	.	TRBJ1-5	TGTGCCTGGAGCAGAAGCAATCAGCCCCAGCATTTT	CAWSRSNQPQHF
.	TRBV12-1	.	TRBJ2-7	TGTGCCAGCAGCTTTGCGGCAGCGCGGCCGGGGGAGCAGTACTTC	CASSFAAARPGEQYF
.	TRBV5-1	TRBD1	TRBJ2-7	TGCGCCAGCAGCTTCCGGGACAGGGGGCTTAGCGGGCGCATCTACGAGCAGTACTTC	CASSFRDRGLSGRIYEQYF
.	TRBV12-1	.	TRBJ2-3	TGTGCCAGCAGCTGGACTATGGTTCCGCTCACAGATACGCAGTATTTT	CASSWTMVPLTDTQYF
.	TRBV14	.	TRBJ2-7	TGTGCCAGCAGCCAGTCAGGGTACGAGCAGTACTTC	CASSQSGYEQYF
once	TRBV19	TRBD2	TRBJ2-5	TGTGCCAGTAAACCGGGACTAGCAGGGGAGACCCAGTACTTC	CASKPGLAGETQYF
.	TRBV2	.	TRBJ2-7	TGTGCCAGCAGTGTGGAAATAGCGGCATACGAGCAGTACTTC	CASSVEIAAYEQYF
.	TRBV6-1	.	TRBJ2-5	TGTGCCAGCAGTGCCTTCAGGGCACTTGGGCAAGAGACCCAGTACTTC	CASSAFRALGQETQYF
.	TRBV5-1	.	TRBJ2-1	TGCGCCAGCAGGGTGATGACAGTGTCCAGGCCCGTGTCCAATGAGCAGTTCTTC	CASRVMTVSRPVSNEQFF
.	TRBV5-1	.	TRBJ2-2	TGCGCCAGCAGCTACAGGGAAACCGGGGAGCTGTTTTTT	CASSYRETGELFF
.	TRBV6-2/TRBV6-3	TRBD2	TRBJ2-7	TGTGCCAGCAGTCGTAGCGGGAGGGGAGACGAGCAGTACTTC	CASSRSGRGDEQYF
.	TRBV20-1	.	TRBJ2-5	TGCAGTGCTAGAGCCGGGACATCTCAGTACTTC	CSARAGTSQYF
.	TRBV28	TRBD2	TRBJ2-7	TGTGCCAGCAACTTAGCCCGGACTAGCGGCGTATACGAGCAGTACTTC	CASNLARTSGVYEQYF